One sample yielded the 27 T cell receptor beta chains listed below, sequenced in a study of T cells after yellow fever vaccination (dated by TCRdb to about 2019). Sample treatment or condition, as interpreted from the label and publication: live attenuated yellow fever vaccine strain. Library preparation was by 5' RACE. Sequenced on an Illumina NovaSeq 6000. The raw public data were reprocessed by TCRdb itself: fastp quality trimming at Q25, MiXCR clonotype calling, in-frame beta chains only. Every CDR3 protein is listed once, alongside the most common genes and DNA of its rows. This sample comprises some 290,000 distinct CDR3 sequences, approximately 11% of them detected only once. The top ten clones comprise approximately 3% of the sample. The source was CD4+ T cells sorted from PBMCs, collected 45 days after the yellow fever booster vaccination. Receptors originate from a man younger than 35 who received the YFV17D yellow fever vaccine.

The chain is built from TRBV28 and TRBJ1-5; no clear D. The ends were cut back, 4 bases at V and 2 bases at J, with 9 bases in the middle. The CDR3 contains 14 residues. Germline CDR1 is MDHEN and CDR2 is SYDVKM. DNA for the CDR3: TGTGCCAGCAGTTCTCTCGTGCGCAATCAGCCCCAGCATTTT. Protein: CASSSLVRNQPQHF.

The chain is built from TRBV12-3 or TRBV12-4 and TRBJ2-3, with TRBD1 as a possible D gene (6 bases). Trimming took 4 bases from V and 7 from J, leaving 12 bases between them. This CDR3 contains 13 residues. CDR3 sequence reads: CASSSSRGYTQYF. CDR3 DNA: TGTGCCAGCAGTTCATCCAGGGGATATACGCAGTATTTT.

The V and J genes are TRBV5-1 and TRBJ2-3; tentative D call: TRBD2 (5 bases). Germline V gene data show CDR1 as SGHRS and CDR2 as YFSETQ. Trimming stripped 2 bases from V and 2 bases from J, with 12 bases between. The CDR3 is made up of 15 amino acids. CDR3 region: CASSFYGGNTDTQYF. The CDR3 DNA sequence: TGCGCCAGCAGCTTTTACGGAGGCAACACAGATACGCAGTATTTT.

J is TRBJ2-1 and V is TRBV12-3 or TRBV12-4; D is perhaps TRBD2 (6 bases). CDR3 size: 13 residues. Trimming took off 6 bases at V and 14 bases at J, with 20 bases between the two ends. The CDR3 bases are TGTGCCAGCAGCCTGGATTGGTTCGGAGGGAAGTTCTTC. As protein: CASSLDWFGGKFF.

For the CDR3, the DNA is TGCAGCGGTCGAGAGAGCTCCTACAATGAGCAGTTCTTC. Encoded protein: CSGRESSYNEQFF. The rearrangement joins TRBV29-1 to TRBJ2-1; no firm D call. V was clipped by 7 bases and J by 0 bases, with 10 bases between them. The germline V gene encodes CDR1 SQVTM and CDR2 ANQGSEA. This CDR3 comprises 13 residues.

In its sample, this clonotype was seen a few times. The J gene is TRBJ1-1, the V gene TRBV5-1, with a tentative D call TRBD1 (5 bases). The length of the CDR3 is 15 residues. Trimming cost V 4 bases and J 3 bases, with 16 bases left between them. Germline assignment: CDR1 SGHRS and CDR2 YFSETQ. The CDR3: CASSRDSPADTEAFF. The CDR3 nucleotides read TGCGCCAGCAGCCGGGACTCTCCAGCGGACACTGAAGCTTTCTTT.

The J gene is TRBJ1-2, the V gene TRBV7-2; D gene uncertain. Trimming removed 5 bases at V and 4 bases at J, with 11 bases between. The germline CDR1 and CDR2 sequences are SGHTA and FQGNSA. The CDR3 length is 13 residues. In nucleotides, the CDR3 is TGTGCCAGCAGCCAAGGACCATTCTATGGCTACACCTTC. Translated, it gives CASSQGPFYGYTF.

The rearrangement joins TRBV20-1 to TRBJ2-5; TRBD2 agrees at 13 bases. From germline, CDR1 is DFQATT and CDR2 SNEGSKA (reference sequence). CDR3 length equals 14 residues. J gave up 5 bases and V 5 bases, and 5 bases lay outside the gene matches. The CDR3 sequence: CSALGLAGHETQYF. DNA of the CDR3: TGCAGTGCTTTGGGACTAGCGGGGCACGAGACCCAGTACTTC.

This clonotype has more than one count but fewer than ten. The CDR3 here is CASSSGGTQETQYF. DNA for the CDR3: TGCGCCAGCAGCTCCGGGGGAACCCAAGAGACCCAGTACTTC. V gene TRBV5-1 combines with J gene TRBJ2-5, with D tentatively TRBD2 (6 bases). This CDR3 is 14 amino acids long. Germline values: CDR1 SGHRS, CDR2 YFSETQ. V was clipped by 3 bases and J by 1 base, with 10 bases between them. The variable domain in full, with the rest retrieved from reference TRBV5-1 and TRBJ2-5, is KAGVTQTPRYLIKTRGQQVTLSCSPISGHRSVSWYQQTPGQGLQFLFEYFSETQRNKGNFPGRFSGRQFSNSRSEMNVSTLELGDSALYLCASSSGGTQETQYFGPGTRLLVL.

V gene TRBV5-4 combines with J gene TRBJ2-3; D is perhaps TRBD1 (5 bases). The CDR3 consists of 16 residues. Germline V gene data show CDR1 as SGHNT and CDR2 as YYREEE (reference sequence). V lost 0 bases and J lost 2, with 13 bases in between. The CDR3 is CASSLGGSGNTDTQYF. CDR3 coding DNA: TGTGCCAGCAGCTTGGGGGGCTCGGGCAACACAGATACGCAGTATTTT.

This clonotype was detected only a few times. The rearrangement joins TRBV6-5 to TRBJ1-2; D is undetermined. V lost 6 bases and J lost 8, with 16 bases in between. Germline V gene data show CDR1 as MNHEY and CDR2 as SVGAGI. This CDR3 has 13 residues. The CDR3 protein is CASRRAAVEGYTF. The CDR3 coding sequence is TGTGCCAGCAGACGGGCGGCGGTAGAGGGCTACACCTTC.

This clonotype was seen more than once but under ten times. This sequence joins TRBV29-1 and TRBJ2-7; possibly TRBD1 or TRBD2 for D (5 bases each). The V and J ends lost 6 bases and 1 base respectively, with 13 bases between them. This CDR3 is 13 amino acids long. The germline CDR1 and CDR2 sequences are SQVTM and ANQGSEA. CDR3: CSVRRTSSYEQYF. CDR3 sequence (DNA): TGCAGCGTCCGGAGGACAAGTTCCTACGAGCAGTACTTC.

The CDR3 is CSALRGPNTEAFF. The CDR3 DNA reads as TGCAGTGCCCTCCGAGGGCCGAACACTGAAGCTTTCTTT. The chain uses TRBV20-1 and TRBJ1-1; D remains unclear. The CDR3 sequence is 13 residues long. CDR1 and CDR2 from the germline V gene are DFQATT and SNEGSKA (reference sequence). V lost 6 bases, J lost 1 base, and 12 bases lay in between.

There are a few counts of this clonotype. The chain uses TRBV30 and TRBJ2-1; 7 bases align to TRBD2. CDR1 and CDR2 from the germline V gene are GTSNPN and SVGIG (reference sequence). The CDR3 has 12 residues. J lost 7 bases, V lost 4 bases, and 4 bases had no gene match. As DNA, the CDR3 is TGTGCCTGGAAACGAGCGGGGAATGAGCAGTTCTTC. Protein: CAWKRAGNEQFF. The whole variable domain, remainder taken from reference TRBV30 and TRBJ2-1, is SQTIHQWPATLVQPVGSPLSLECTVEGTSNPNLYWYRQAAGRGLQLLFYSVGIGQISSEVPQNLSASRPQDRQFILSSKKLLLSDSGFYLCAWKRAGNEQFFGPGTRLTVL.

This clonotype has at least ten counts. This chain joins TRBV7-9 and TRBJ2-1; D perhaps matches TRBD1 (5 bases). The CDR3 length is 13 residues. Germline values: CDR1 SEHNR, CDR2 FQNEAQ (reference sequence). The ends were cut back, 5 bases at V and 8 bases at J, with 13 bases in the middle. Written as DNA, the CDR3 is TGTGCCAGCAGCCGAGACTGGGGCGATGAGCAGTTCTTC. The encoded protein is CASSRDWGDEQFF.

The genes are TRBV9 and TRBJ2-2, with 10 bases identical to TRBD2. With 4 bases clipped from V and 5 bases from J, the junction kept 8 bases outside the gene matches. This CDR3 comprises 16 residues. The germline gives CDR1 SGDLS, CDR2 YYNGEE. As DNA, the CDR3 is TGTGCCAGCAGCCCCCCCAGCGGGGGGGGAACCGGGGAGCTGTTTTTT. Residues: CASSPPSGGGTGELFF.

This chain uses TRBV24-1 with TRBJ2-2, with D perhaps being TRBD1 or TRBD2 (5 bases each). V was shortened by 9 bases and J by 4 bases, with 14 bases between the two germline ends. CDR3 length: 14 amino acids. The germline gives CDR1 KGHDR, CDR2 SFDVKD. CDR3 nucleotide sequence: TGTGCCACCGGGGACCCGCGGCGCACCGGGGAGCTGTTTTTT. Amino acid sequence: CATGDPRRTGELFF.

The chain couples TRBV5-6 to TRBJ1-3; D gene uncertain. CDR1 SGHDT and CDR2 YYEEEE come from the germline V gene. Trimming removed 4 bases from V and 4 bases from J, with 6 bases in between. The CDR3 is 12 residues long. This CDR3 is CASSVIGNTIYF. CDR3 bases: TGTGCCAGCAGCGTTATAGGAAACACCATATATTTT.

This clonotype was detected ten times or more. This chain joins TRBV11-2 and TRBJ1-2; D unresolved. There are 14 residues in the CDR3. Trimming removed 0 bases from V and 8 bases from J, with 13 bases in between. Germline V CDR1 and CDR2: SGHAT, FQNNGV. The CDR3 region is CASSLDQAGYGYTF. As DNA, the CDR3 is TGTGCCAGCAGCTTAGATCAAGCTGGGTACGGCTACACCTTC. Together with reference TRBV11-2 and TRBJ1-2, the CDR3 gives the full variable domain: EAGVAQSPRYKIIEKRQSVAFWCNPISGHATLYWYQQILGQGPKLLIQFQNNGVVDDSQLPKDRFSAERLKGVDSTLKIQPAKLEDSAVYLCASSLDQAGYGYTFGSGTRLTVV.

A few counts support this clonotype. The CDR3 sequence is CAIRPGTGPQETQYF. CDR3 DNA: TGTGCCATCAGGCCCGGGACAGGGCCCCAAGAGACCCAGTACTTC. The chain is built from TRBV10-3 and TRBJ2-5; 9 bases match TRBD1. This CDR3 region has 15 residues. V shed 6 bases and J 1 base; nucleotides not matched to a gene: 6. The germline gives CDR1 ENHRY, CDR2 SYGVKD.

The rearrangement uses TRBV7-2 and TRBJ2-7; 8 bases agree with TRBD1. Per the germline V gene, CDR1 is SGHTA and CDR2 is FQGNSA. This CDR3 has 14 amino acids. With 3 bases clipped from V and 3 bases from J, the junction kept 4 bases outside the gene matches. The CDR3 nucleotides read TGTGCCAGCAGCTTCAGACAGGGGCTCTACGAGCAGTACTTC. Amino acids: CASSFRQGLYEQYF.

A few counts support this clonotype. J is TRBJ2-3 and V is TRBV6-5; 8 bases are a match to TRBD1. The CDR3 has 15 amino acids. Per the germline V gene, CDR1 is MNHEY and CDR2 is SVGAGI. V lost 7 bases to trimming and J lost 9 bases; unmatched junction nucleotides: 15. Here the CDR3 reads CASTKTTGGWDTQYF. The CDR3 DNA is TGTGCCAGCACCAAAACAACAGGGGGTTGGGACACGCAGTATTTT.

This chain links TRBV4-3 with TRBJ2-7; 11 bases align to TRBD2. J lost 0 bases, V lost 5 bases, and 9 bases had no gene match. The CDR3 runs 17 residues. CDR1 LGHNA and CDR2 YSLEER come from the germline V gene. CDR3 protein: CASSATSGGSSSYEQYF. CDR3 in DNA: TGCGCCAGCAGCGCCACTAGCGGGGGCTCAAGCTCCTACGAGCAGTACTTC.

The rearrangement joins TRBV7-8 to TRBJ1-1; no definite D call. Germline V gene data show CDR1 as SGHVS and CDR2 as FQNEAQ. V was trimmed by 1 base and J by 2 bases, leaving 8 bases between them. This CDR3 is 14 amino acids long. The chain's CDR3 is CASSLGPVNTEAFF. Written as DNA, the CDR3 is TGTGCCAGCAGCTTAGGTCCGGTCAACACTGAAGCTTTCTTT.

CDR3 sequence reads: CASSPRTGGDSPLHF. The CDR3 bases are TGTGCCAGCAGCCCCCGAACAGGGGGGGATTCACCCCTCCACTTT. The chain uses TRBV7-6 and TRBJ1-6; 8 nucleotides agree with TRBD1. The V gene's germline CDR1 is SGHVS and CDR2 FNYEAQ. The V and J ends lost 5 bases and 8 bases, in that order; junction bases with no gene match: 8. CDR3 length equals 15 residues.

This clonotype was seen a handful of times. This chain connects TRBV20-1 to TRBJ2-2; 9 bases match TRBD1. This CDR3 has 14 residues. The germline V gene encodes CDR1 DFQATT and CDR2 SNEGSKA (reference sequence). The J segment lost 5 bases and the V segment lost 0 bases, leaving 1 base of the junction unmatched. The CDR3 here is CSARDGQGTGELFF. Here the CDR3 DNA reads TGCAGTGCTAGAGATGGACAGGGGACCGGGGAGCTGTTTTTT.

This sequence joins TRBV7-8 and TRBJ2-1; 8 bases match TRBD2. CDR1 SGHVS and CDR2 FQNEAQ come from the germline V gene. Trimming removed 2 bases from V and 9 bases from J; junction bases left unmatched: 6. CDR3 size: 14 residues. CDR3 DNA: TGTGCCAGCAGCTTAACTAGCGGTATAGGTGAGCAGTTCTTC. Translation: CASSLTSGIGEQFF.